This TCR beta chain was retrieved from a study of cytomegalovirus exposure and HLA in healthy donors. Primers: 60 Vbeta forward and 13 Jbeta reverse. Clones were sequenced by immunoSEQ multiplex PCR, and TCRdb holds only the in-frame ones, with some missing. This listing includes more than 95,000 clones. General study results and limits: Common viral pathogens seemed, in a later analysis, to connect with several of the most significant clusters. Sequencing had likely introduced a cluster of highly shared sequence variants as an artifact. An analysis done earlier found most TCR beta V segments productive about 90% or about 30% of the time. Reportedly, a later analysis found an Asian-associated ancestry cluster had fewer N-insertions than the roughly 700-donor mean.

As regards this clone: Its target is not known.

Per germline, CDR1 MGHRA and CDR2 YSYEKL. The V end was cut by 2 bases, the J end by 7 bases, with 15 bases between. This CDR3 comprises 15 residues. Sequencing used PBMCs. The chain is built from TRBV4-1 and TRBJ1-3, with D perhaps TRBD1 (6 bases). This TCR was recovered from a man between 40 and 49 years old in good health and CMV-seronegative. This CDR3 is CASSQPGQRGNTIYF. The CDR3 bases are TGCGCCAGCAGCCAACCGGGACAAAGGGGGAACACCATATATTTT.